These 6 T cell receptor beta chains were all obtained from the same sample, sequenced in a study of patients and donors after allogeneic stem cell transplantation. One entry per CDR3 protein, called by TCRdb with MiXCR from the RT-PCR reads. The sample holds 15,000 to 20,000 distinct CDR3 sequences, roughly 5% seen once. Specimen: blood, either unsorted or a sorted T cell fraction (not recorded which). The receptors come from a human donor who was either an allogeneic HSCT recipient or a stem cell or donor lymphocyte infusion donor (not recorded which). It is not recorded whose cells these are; they may come from a transplant donor.

This clonotype was found many times. The CDR3 here is CASSQDNRDRVHIQYF. As DNA, the CDR3 is TGTGCCAGCAGCCAAGATAATAGGGACAGGGTGCACATTCAGTACTTC. The chain carries TRBV3-1 and TRBJ2-4; TRBD1 matches at 9 bases. The junction had 8 bases not matched to a gene; V was cut back by 0 bases and J by 8 bases. This CDR3 has 16 amino acids. Germline assignment: CDR1 LGHDT and CDR2 YNNKEL (reference sequence).

The chain is built from TRBV5-1 and TRBJ2-3; 15 bases fit TRBD2. This CDR3 has 19 amino acids. The J segment lost 6 bases and the V segment lost 3 bases, leaving 14 bases of the junction unmatched. Germline CDR1 reads SGHRS; CDR2 reads YFSETQ. The CDR3 sequence: CASSSRTSGRAFFSDTQYF. Here the CDR3 DNA reads TGCGCCAGCAGCTCCCGGACTAGCGGGAGGGCATTTTTTTCGGATACGCAGTATTTT.

This clonotype was seen many times. This chain's CDR3 is CASSLVGSYSGELFF. The DNA of the CDR3 is TGTGCCAGCAGCTTAGTGGGGAGCTATTCCGGGGAGCTGTTTTTT. The rearrangement joins TRBV7-9 to TRBJ2-2, with a tentative D call TRBD2 (5 bases). Germline CDR1 and CDR2: SEHNR and FQNEAQ (reference sequence). V lost 1 base, J lost 6 bases, and 12 bases lay in between. This CDR3 contains 15 residues.

This clonotype has ten or more counts. V gene TRBV6-5 combines with J gene TRBJ2-5; D is uncertain. There are 12 residues in the CDR3. Germline lookup yields CDR1 MNHEY and CDR2 SVGAGI. Trimming shortened V by 8 bases and J by 0 bases, and 7 bases separated the two germline ends. The CDR3 DNA reads as TGTGCCAGCGGGTGGTACCAAGAGACCCAGTACTTC. Amino acid sequence: CASGWYQETQYF.

This clonotype was recorded many times. The chain recombines TRBV3-1 with TRBJ2-7; D is perhaps TRBD1 (7 bases). The V gene's germline CDR1 is LGHDT and CDR2 YNNKEL (reference sequence). V was pared by 1 base and J by 3 bases, with 25 bases between. The CDR3 runs to 19 residues. The CDR3 here is CASSQAGIRRDRRNYEQYF. The CDR3 DNA reads as TGTGCCAGCAGCCAAGCGGGGATCCGGAGGGACAGAAGGAACTACGAGCAGTACTTC.

This clonotype was seen a handful of times. J is TRBJ1-1 and V is TRBV6-1; D is unclear. The length of the CDR3 is 17 residues. Trimming cost V 7 bases and J 1 base, with 22 bases left between them. Germline V gene sequence: CDR1 MNHNS, CDR2 SASEGT. Here the CDR3 DNA reads TGTGCCAGCACCAGACTTACGGTCCAAAGACAGAACACTGAAGCTTTCTTT. Its protein is CASTRLTVQRQNTEAFF.